The 30 T cell receptor beta chains below all came from one sample that was sequenced in a study of graft-versus-host responses after intestinal transplantation. Repertoires were generated with immunoSEQ multiplex PCR, while TCRdb's copy carries only in-frame clones and drops some. This sample carries 55,000 to 75,000 clones, over 75% of them seen once, and the ten largest clones take 0.39%. What these receptors recognize is not known. The source material was unstimulated CD4+ T cells sorted from spleen or lymph node cells, sampled before transplant. The receptor source for this set is a human donor who was the organ donor for an intestinal transplant.

V and J are TRBV2 and TRBJ2-3; possible D gene TRBD2, 5 bases. The CDR3 consists of 15 residues. Germline CDR1 is SNHLY and CDR2 is FYNNEI. Trimming left V 7 bases short and J 3 bases short, with 17 bases between. CDR3 residues: CASTEAGRATDTQYF. The CDR3 DNA sequence: TGTGCCAGCACCGAGGCGGGCCGGGCTACAGATACGCAGTATTTT.

The rearrangement uses TRBV28 and TRBJ1-1, with D perhaps TRBD1 (6 bases). Germline V gives CDR1 MDHEN, CDR2 SYDVKM. The V end was cut by 8 bases, the J end by 9 bases, with 13 bases between. The CDR3 loop spans 11 amino acids. The DNA for the CDR3 is TGTGCCAGCTCCGAACAGGGTAAAGCTTTCTTT. Translating gives CASSEQGKAFF. Looking up the rest from reference TRBV28 and TRBJ1-1 gives the full variable domain: DVKVTQSSRYLVKRTGEKVFLECVQDMDHENMFWYRQDPGLGLRLIYFSYDVKMKEKGDIPEGYSVSREKKERFSLILESASTNQTSMYLCASSEQGKAFFGQGTRLTVV.

The chain uses TRBV5-4 and TRBJ1-2, with 8 bases aligning to TRBD1. The V and J ends lost 0 bases and 4 bases, in that order; junction bases with no gene match: 5. From germline, CDR1 is SGHNT and CDR2 YYREEE (reference sequence). This CDR3 comprises 15 residues. The CDR3 region is CASSLETGVGYGYTF. CDR3 sequence (DNA): TGTGCCAGCAGCTTGGAGACAGGGGTTGGCTATGGCTACACCTTC.

V gene TRBV10-2 combines with J gene TRBJ2-3; 10 bases agree with TRBD2. CDR3 size: 14 residues. Germline V CDR1 and CDR2: WSHSY, SAAADI. J was trimmed by 3 bases and V by 7 bases; bases with no gene match: 4. The CDR3, as DNA: TGCGCCAGCACTAGCGGGGGAGCTACAGATACGCAGTATTTT. This translates into CASTSGGATDTQYF.

The CDR3 DNA follows: TGTGCCAGCAGTGAAGCGGGACAGCCCTACTACGAGCAGTACGTC. Its protein product is CASSEAGQPYYEQYV. V gene TRBV6-1 combines with J gene TRBJ2-7, with 7 bases matching TRBD1. V dropped 0 bases and J dropped 3; count of bases not matched to a gene: 5. In germline, CDR1 is MNHNS, CDR2 SASEGT. There are 15 residues in the CDR3.

The chain employs TRBV19 and TRBJ1-2; 9 positions match TRBD1. With V trimmed by 4 bases and J by 4 bases, 4 bases remained unmatched. Germline V gene sequence: CDR1 LNHDA, CDR2 SQIVND (reference sequence). The CDR3 contains 14 residues. CDR3 protein: CASSTGTGTYGYTF. The CDR3 region has the DNA TGTGCCAGTAGTACGGGGACAGGGACCTATGGCTACACCTTC.

The gene calls are TRBV2 and TRBJ1-5; the D is unclear. V lost 0 bases and J lost 6, with 12 bases in between. CDR1 and CDR2 from the germline V gene are SNHLY and FYNNEI. CDR3 length: 15 amino acids. The CDR3 reads CASSEALSGGQPQHF. The CDR3, as DNA: TGTGCCAGCAGTGAAGCGCTCAGCGGTGGTCAGCCCCAGCATTTT.

The rearrangement uses TRBV27 and TRBJ2-5, with a weak D call TRBD1 (5 bases). V dropped 3 bases and J dropped 2 bases, with 10 bases sitting between them. The CDR3 extends over 14 amino acids. Germline V gene data show CDR1 as MNHEY and CDR2 as SMNVEV (reference sequence). The CDR3 loop is CASSFTGAQETQYF. For the CDR3, the DNA is TGTGCCAGCAGTTTTACAGGAGCGCAAGAGACCCAGTACTTC.

The chain employs TRBV5-6 and TRBJ1-2, with TRBD1 matching over 7 bases. With V trimmed by 4 bases and J by 8 bases, 8 bases remained unmatched. Germline V gives CDR1 SGHDT, CDR2 YYEEEE. The CDR3 runs to 13 residues. The chain's CDR3 is CASSRQGSEGYTF. The CDR3 DNA reads TGTGCCAGCAGCCGACAGGGCTCGGAGGGCTACACCTTC.

This clone occurred once. The V and J genes are TRBV14 and TRBJ2-1, with D perhaps TRBD1 (5 bases). Between the trimmed V and J ends, which lost 0 bases and 4 bases, there was a span of 13 bases. The CDR3 is 16 amino acids. The germline CDR1 and CDR2 sequences are SGHDN and FVKESK. CDR3 residues: CASSQETGLQYNEQFF. CDR3 DNA: TGTGCCAGCAGCCAAGAAACAGGCTTACAATACAATGAGCAGTTCTTC.

Worth noting for this clone: This specimen includes other DNA sequences encoding the same CDR3. CDR3 nucleotides: TGTGCCAGCAGCGGGGGACTAGCGGGGGGCCAAGAGACCCAGTACTTC. Residues: CASSGGLAGGQETQYF. The rearrangement uses TRBV9 and TRBJ2-5; 15 positions agree with TRBD2. Trimming cost V 3 bases and J 1 base; bases outside gene matches: 1. CDR1 SGDLS and CDR2 YYNGEE come from the germline V gene. The CDR3 runs 16 residues.

The chain carries TRBV5-3 and TRBJ1-1; D is perhaps TRBD1 (5 bases). TRBV5-3 is an ORF for which the function is uncertain. Trimming left V 1 base short and J 4 bases short, with 11 bases between. This CDR3 is built from 14 residues. CDR3 region: CARSLRGRGTEAFF. CDR3 nucleotide sequence: TGTGCCAGAAGCTTGAGGGGTAGGGGCACTGAAGCTTTCTTT.

V usage is TRBV9 and J usage is TRBJ2-3, with 14 bases fitting TRBD2. The CDR3 sequence is 17 residues long. Germline trimming cut 3 bases from V and 0 bases from J; bases unmatched to any gene: 3. Germline V gives CDR1 SGDLS, CDR2 YYNGEE. The CDR3 region is CASSARLAGGSTDTQYF. In nucleotides, the CDR3 is TGTGCCAGCAGCGCGAGACTAGCGGGGGGGAGCACAGATACGCAGTATTTT.

The chain carries TRBV2 and TRBJ1-3; TRBD1 matches 8 bases. The CDR3 has 17 amino acids. J was trimmed by 0 bases and V by 7 bases; bases with no gene match: 11. The germline gives CDR1 SNHLY, CDR2 FYNNEI. The CDR3 loop is CASNFQGATISGNTIYF. The CDR3 nucleotides read TGTGCCAGCAACTTCCAGGGGGCTACTATCTCTGGAAACACCATATATTTT. The full variable domain, its missing parts supplied by reference TRBV2 and TRBJ1-3, is EPEVTQTPSHQVTQMGQEVILRCVPISNHLYFYWYRQILGQKVEFLVSFYNNEISEKSEIFDDQFSVERPDGSNFTLKIRSTKLEDSAMYFCASNFQGATISGNTIYFGEGSWLTVV.

The chain combines TRBV2 with TRBJ1-5; a possible D gene is TRBD1 (6 bases). Germline-derived CDR1 and CDR2 are SNHLY and FYNNEI. The CDR3 is 14 residues long. V gave up 2 bases and J gave up 5 bases, with 10 bases separating them. The DNA of the CDR3 is TGTGCCAGCAGTGAATCGTCAGGGGATCAGCCCCAGCATTTT. Amino acids: CASSESSGDQPQHF.

This chain connects TRBV19 to TRBJ2-1; TRBD2 agrees at 8 bases. CDR1 is LNHDA, CDR2 SQIVND, per germline (reference sequence). The CDR3 is 18 amino acids. Trimming at V came to 6 bases and at J to 7 bases, leaving 20 bases not matched to a gene. Written as DNA, the CDR3 is TGTGCCAGTAGCACCCTGGGGGGTAGCGGGGTATCGGGAAATGAGCAGTTCTTC. It yields the protein CASSTLGGSGVSGNEQFF.

This sequence joins TRBV5-1 and TRBJ1-5, with D maybe TRBD1 (5 bases). Germline V gives CDR1 SGHRS, CDR2 YFSETQ. This CDR3 has 14 residues. V was shortened by 0 bases and J by 4 bases, with 8 bases between the two germline ends. The CDR3 loop is CASSLEGVNQPQHF. The CDR3 DNA follows: TGCGCCAGCAGCTTGGAAGGGGTGAATCAGCCCCAGCATTTT.

V gene TRBV11-2 combines with J gene TRBJ1-1; 7 bases match TRBD1. The germline V gene encodes CDR1 SGHAT and CDR2 FQNNGV. This CDR3 contains 16 residues. Trimming removed 7 bases from V and 0 bases from J; junction bases left unmatched: 11. CDR3 protein: CASNTLAGQLNTEAFF. The CDR3 DNA reads as TGTGCCAGCAACACTCTCGCGGGACAGCTGAACACTGAAGCTTTCTTT.

This chain links TRBV7-3 with TRBJ2-2; 7 bases are shared with TRBD1. CDR3 length equals 15 residues. The germline V gene has CDR1 SGHTA and CDR2 FQGTGA. The J segment lost 4 bases and the V segment lost 1 base, leaving 3 bases of the junction unmatched. The CDR3 coding sequence is TGTGCCAGCAGCTTAAATCCAGGGGGCACCGGGGAGCTGTTTTTT. Amino acid sequence: CASSLNPGGTGELFF.

This clone was found a few times. The CDR3 coding sequence is TGTGCCAGCAGGCCCGGGACAGGGGGCAAGGGCGAGCAGTACGTC. Its protein product is CASRPGTGGKGEQYV. The V and J genes are TRBV28 and TRBJ2-7; 12 bases map to TRBD1. The trim removed 6 bases at V and 6 bases at J, leaving 9 bases unmatched. This CDR3 is 15 amino acids long. The V gene's germline CDR1 is MDHEN and CDR2 SYDVKM.

V usage is TRBV19 and J usage is TRBJ2-2; D may be TRBD2 (5 bases). Germline V CDR1 and CDR2: LNHDA, SQIVND (reference sequence). This CDR3 has 15 residues. V was clipped by 4 bases and J by 5 bases, with 14 bases between them. CDR3 loop: CASSTLGGLTGELFF. Written as DNA, the CDR3 is TGTGCCAGTAGTACACTAGGAGGCTTGACCGGGGAGCTGTTTTTT.

The CDR3 coding sequence is TGTGCCAGCAGCCGCGGGGGCTGGACCGGGGAGCTGTTTTTT. Encoded protein: CASSRGGWTGELFF. The chain carries TRBV5-8 and TRBJ2-2; a possible D gene is TRBD2 (7 bases). CDR3 length equals 14 residues. CDR1 and CDR2 from the germline V gene are SGHTS and YDEGEE. V was trimmed by 4 bases and J by 5 bases, leaving 12 bases between them.

The CDR3 bases are TGCGCCAGCAGTGAGACCGGGACAGGGGGAACTGAAGCTTTCTTT. Amino acids: CASSETGTGGTEAFF. The chain links TRBV10-1 to TRBJ1-1, with 11 bases identical to TRBD1. CDR3 size: 15 residues. V lost 2 bases and J lost 5; bases outside the gene matches: 4. CDR1 and CDR2 from the germline V gene are WNHNN and SYGVQD (reference sequence).

The J gene is TRBJ1-2, the V gene TRBV9; no firm D call. With 4 bases removed from V and 4 bases from J, the gap between germline ends came to 11 bases. CDR1 SGDLS and CDR2 YYNGEE come from the germline V gene. There are 13 residues in the CDR3. CDR3 nucleotides: TGTGCCAGCAGCTTGGAGGGCAGCTATGGCTACACCTTC. Translated: CASSLEGSYGYTF.

CDR3 amino acids: CASSQDQDGGDGETQYF. Written as DNA, the CDR3 is TGTGCCAGCAGCCAAGATCAGGACGGGGGGGACGGGGAGACCCAGTACTTC. The rearrangement links TRBV4-2 to TRBJ2-5; the match to TRBD2 covers 8 bases. There are 17 residues in the CDR3. Per the germline V gene, CDR1 is LGHNA and CDR2 is YNFKEQ. Trimming removed 0 bases from V and 5 bases from J; junction bases left unmatched: 11.

J is TRBJ1-1 and V is TRBV25-1, with 7 bases matching TRBD1. Germline assignment: CDR1 MGHDK and CDR2 SYGVNS. The J segment lost 7 bases and the V segment lost 4 bases, leaving 6 bases of the junction unmatched. This CDR3 region has 13 residues. The CDR3 loop is CASSVTGAFEAFF. The CDR3 DNA reads TGTGCCAGCAGTGTAACAGGGGCTTTTGAAGCTTTCTTT.

The rearrangement joins TRBV28 to TRBJ1-2, with a possible D match to TRBD1 (6 bases). The CDR3 extends over 14 amino acids. Germline loops: CDR1 MDHEN, CDR2 SYDVKM. V was trimmed by 4 bases and J by 8 bases, leaving 17 bases between them. This CDR3 is CASSSSRTVHGYTF. The CDR3 bases are TGTGCCAGCAGTTCATCCCGGACAGTGCACGGCTACACCTTC.

The sample holds a few counts of this clone. The chain uses TRBV5-4 and TRBJ1-6; TRBD1 matches at 8 bases. Per the germline V gene, CDR1 is SGHNT and CDR2 is YYREEE (reference sequence). This CDR3 is 17 amino acids long. J was trimmed by 0 bases and V by 7 bases; bases with no gene match: 9. In nucleotides, the CDR3 is TGTGCCAGCTGGGACAGGAGAACTAGCTCCTATAATTCACCCCTCCACTTT. Translating gives CASWDRRTSSYNSPLHF.

This clone was seen just once. This CDR3 is also generated by other DNA sequences in the sample. V usage is TRBV5-4 and J usage is TRBJ2-2, with 12 bases fitting TRBD2. This CDR3 contains 16 residues. V lost 2 bases and J lost 4; bases outside the gene matches: 3. Germline V gives CDR1 SGHNT, CDR2 YYREEE (reference sequence). The CDR3 here is CASSLGLAGSTGELFF. The CDR3 DNA reads TGTGCCAGCAGCTTAGGACTAGCGGGGAGCACCGGGGAGCTGTTTTTT.

The V and J genes are TRBV6-5 and TRBJ2-6; weak D call: TRBD2 (6 bases). The germline gives CDR1 MNHEY, CDR2 SVGAGI. The CDR3 is 15 residues long. The germline V and J ends were trimmed by 4 bases and 2 bases, with 9 bases remaining between them. CDR3 DNA sequence: TGTGCCAGCAGTTCTTGGGGGGCTGGGGCCAACGTCCTGACTTTC. Protein: CASSSWGAGANVLTF.